This T cell receptor beta chain appears in the sequencing data of a study of PD-1 blockade in classical Hodgkin lymphoma. V lost 4 bases to trimming and J lost 0 bases; unmatched junction nucleotides: 6. The length of the CDR3 is 16 residues. Germline lookup yields CDR1 ENHRY and CDR2 SYGVKD. Method: immunoSEQ multiplex PCR; TCRdb's copy keeps in-frame clones and lacks some. This sample has about 93,000 clones, with roughly 80% found just once. Brentuximab vedotin exposure varied among the patients, all of whom had relapsed after autologous stem cell transplantation. This TCR came from a human donor with classical Hodgkin lymphoma. Sequencing used peripheral blood mononuclear cells (PBMCs), obtained before the second cycle of nivolumab. The rearrangement uses TRBV10-3 and TRBJ2-7; 10 bases are a match to TRBD2. The CDR3 DNA reads as TGTGCCATCAGTGCACTCTCTAGCGGGAGCTCCTACGAGCAGTACTTC. Its protein is CAISALSSGSSYEQYF.